The 4 T cell receptor beta chains listed next were all sequenced from one sample in a study of cytomegalovirus exposure and HLA in healthy donors. The PCR used 60 Vbeta and 13 Jbeta primers. Generated by immunoSEQ multiplex PCR, the TCRdb table keeps only in-frame clones and is missing some. Here the sample spans about 120,000 clones, around 62% being singletons. The sequencing input was PBMCs. The receptor source for this set is a woman in her 40s in good health and CMV-seropositive.

This chain's CDR3 is CASTADRAVHNEQFF. Here the CDR3 DNA reads TGTGCCAGCACCGCGGACAGGGCGGTCCACAATGAGCAGTTCTTC. This sequence joins TRBV6-5 and TRBJ2-1, with TRBD1 matching over 8 bases. Germline V gives CDR1 MNHEY, CDR2 SVGAGI. This CDR3 spans 15 amino acids. Germline trimming cut 7 bases from V and 5 bases from J; bases unmatched to any gene: 10.

This clone was seen more than once but under ten times. The chain links TRBV27 to TRBJ2-1, with D possibly being TRBD1 (6 bases). In germline, CDR1 is MNHEY, CDR2 SMNVEV (reference sequence). With 5 bases removed from V and 6 bases from J, the gap between germline ends came to 8 bases. This CDR3 contains 12 residues. Here the CDR3 reads CASSIQGNEQFF. CDR3 DNA sequence: TGTGCCAGCAGTATACAGGGCAATGAGCAGTTCTTC.

Here the CDR3 DNA reads TGTGCCAGCACCAACTTTGACAGGGTCGACGGCTACACCTTC. Translating it yields CASTNFDRVDGYTF. The V and J genes are TRBV5-6 and TRBJ1-2, with 7 bases fitting TRBD1. This CDR3 has 14 amino acids. Germline CDR1 reads SGHDT; CDR2 reads YYEEEE. V was pared by 6 bases and J by 8 bases, with 13 bases of the junction left unmatched.

The chain is built from TRBV11-2 and TRBJ2-7, with D tentatively TRBD1 (5 bases). V gave up 2 bases and J gave up 1 base, with 9 bases separating them. The germline V gene has CDR1 SGHAT and CDR2 FQNNGV. The CDR3 has 14 residues. The CDR3 DNA follows: TGTGCCAGCAGCTTACTAGGGGTATCCTACGAGCAGTACTTC. Translated: CASSLLGVSYEQYF.